This section outlines one T cell receptor (beta chain) sequence together with its context. The antigen is unknown. The sample belongs to a study of HIV-infected patients and healthy controls. All unsorted peripheral T cells were captured because whole blood was used without fractionation. Reverse transcription used around 500 ng RNA and constant-region primers for alpha and beta. Using multiplexing indices, alpha and beta chain libraries were generated apart by chain-specific third strand synthesis. TCRdb fed the 5' RACE reads into MiXCR, producing one record per CDR3 protein. Here the sample spans 9,500 to 13,000 distinct CDR3 sequences, about 5.2% being singletons. Germline loops: CDR1 MNHNS, CDR2 SASEGT. The CDR3 contains 15 residues. Trimming took off 5 bases at V and 0 bases at J, with 12 bases between the two ends. Overall study results and limits: HIV-infected patients and controls differed significantly in mean usage of eight alpha and eight beta V genes. HIV+ repertoires were severely depleted of MAIT alpha-chain CDR3s, unlike healthy controls. HIV-infected patients shared fewer CDR3 sequences between individuals than healthy controls.

The rearrangement links TRBV6-1 to TRBJ2-3, with D perhaps TRBD1 or TRBD2 (5 bases each). The sequences come from blood, collected before antiretroviral therapy. The source is an adult with HIV infection. This CDR3 reads CASSQGVSSTDTQYF. In DNA, the CDR3 is TGTGCCAGCAGTCAGGGAGTCTCTAGCACAGATACGCAGTATTTT.